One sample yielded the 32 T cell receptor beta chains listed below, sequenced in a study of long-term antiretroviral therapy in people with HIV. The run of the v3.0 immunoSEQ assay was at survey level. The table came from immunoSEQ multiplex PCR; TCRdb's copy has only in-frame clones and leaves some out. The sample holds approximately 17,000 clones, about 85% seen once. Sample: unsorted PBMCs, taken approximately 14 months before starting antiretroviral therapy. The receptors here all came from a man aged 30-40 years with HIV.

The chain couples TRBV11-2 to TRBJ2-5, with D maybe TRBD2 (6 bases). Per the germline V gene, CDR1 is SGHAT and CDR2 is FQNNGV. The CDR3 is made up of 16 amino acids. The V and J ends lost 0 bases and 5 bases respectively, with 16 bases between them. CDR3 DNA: TGTGCCAGCAGCTTAGAACCGGCGGTAGCGGCGGAGACCCAGTACTTC. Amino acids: CASSLEPAVAAETQYF.

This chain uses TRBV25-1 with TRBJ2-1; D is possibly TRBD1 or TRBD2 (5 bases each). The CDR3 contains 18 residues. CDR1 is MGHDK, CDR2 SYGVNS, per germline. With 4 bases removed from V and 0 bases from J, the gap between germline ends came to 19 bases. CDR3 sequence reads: CASSGGTRLGSSYNEQFF. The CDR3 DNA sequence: TGTGCCAGCAGTGGAGGGACGAGGCTGGGCAGCTCCTACAATGAGCAGTTCTTC.

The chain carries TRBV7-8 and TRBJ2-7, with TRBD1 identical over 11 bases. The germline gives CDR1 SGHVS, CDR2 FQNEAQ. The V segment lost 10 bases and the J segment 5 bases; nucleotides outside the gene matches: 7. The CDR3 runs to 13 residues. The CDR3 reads CATGGQGDDEQYF. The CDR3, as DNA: TGTGCCACTGGGGGACAGGGGGACGACGAGCAGTACTTC.

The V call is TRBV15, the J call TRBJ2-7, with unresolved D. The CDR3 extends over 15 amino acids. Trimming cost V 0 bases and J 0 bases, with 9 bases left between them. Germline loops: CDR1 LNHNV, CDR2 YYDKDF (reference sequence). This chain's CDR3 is CATSRDRSISYEQYF. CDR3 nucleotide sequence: TGTGCCACCAGCAGAGATCGGTCCATCTCCTACGAGCAGTACTTC.

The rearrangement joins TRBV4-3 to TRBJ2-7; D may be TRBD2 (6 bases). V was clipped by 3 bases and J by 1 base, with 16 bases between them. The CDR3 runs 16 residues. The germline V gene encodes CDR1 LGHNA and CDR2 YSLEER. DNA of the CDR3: TGCGCCAGCAGCCAGACTGAGGAGGGGACTTCCTACGAGCAGTACTTC. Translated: CASSQTEEGTSYEQYF.

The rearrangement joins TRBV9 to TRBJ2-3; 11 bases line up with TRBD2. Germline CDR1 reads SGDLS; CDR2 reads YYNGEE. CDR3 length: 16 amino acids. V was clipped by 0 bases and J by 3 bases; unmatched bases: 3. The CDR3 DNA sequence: TGTGCCAGCAGCGTAGCTAGCGGGAGGAGTACAGATACGCAGTATTTT. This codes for CASSVASGRSTDTQYF.

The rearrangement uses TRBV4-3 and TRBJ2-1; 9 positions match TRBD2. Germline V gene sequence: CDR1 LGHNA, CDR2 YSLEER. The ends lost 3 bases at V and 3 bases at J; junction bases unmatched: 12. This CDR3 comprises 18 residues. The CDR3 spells CASSHKLAGGWDYNEQFF. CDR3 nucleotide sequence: TGCGCCAGCAGCCATAAACTAGCGGGTGGCTGGGACTACAATGAGCAGTTCTTC.

CDR3 nucleotide sequence: TGTGCCAGCAGCTCCGGGGCCTACACCGGGGAGCTGTTTTTT. This sequence encodes CASSSGAYTGELFF. The V and J genes are TRBV5-4 and TRBJ2-2; D tentatively fits TRBD1 or TRBD2 (5 bases each). CDR1 SGHNT and CDR2 YYREEE come from the germline V gene (reference sequence). With 3 bases removed from V and 3 bases from J, the gap between germline ends came to 9 bases. The CDR3 consists of 14 residues.

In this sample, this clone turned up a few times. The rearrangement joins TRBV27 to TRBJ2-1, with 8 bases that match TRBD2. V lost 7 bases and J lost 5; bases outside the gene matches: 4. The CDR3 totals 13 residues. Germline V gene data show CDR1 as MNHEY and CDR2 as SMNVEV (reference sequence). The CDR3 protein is CASNAGGHNEQFF. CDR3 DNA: TGTGCCAGCAACGCGGGAGGTCACAATGAGCAGTTCTTC.

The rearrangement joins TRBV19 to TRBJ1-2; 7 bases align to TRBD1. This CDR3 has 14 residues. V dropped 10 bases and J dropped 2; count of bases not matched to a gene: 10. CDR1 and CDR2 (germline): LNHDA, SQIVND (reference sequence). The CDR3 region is CATAPRDRNYGYTF. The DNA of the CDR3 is TGTGCCACCGCCCCCCGGGACAGAAACTATGGCTACACCTTC.

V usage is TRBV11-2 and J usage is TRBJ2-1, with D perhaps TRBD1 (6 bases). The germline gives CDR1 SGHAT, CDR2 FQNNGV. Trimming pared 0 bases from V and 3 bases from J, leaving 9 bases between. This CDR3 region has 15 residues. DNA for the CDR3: TGTGCCAGCAGCTTAGACAGGGGTCTCTACAATGAGCAGTTCTTC. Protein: CASSLDRGLYNEQFF.

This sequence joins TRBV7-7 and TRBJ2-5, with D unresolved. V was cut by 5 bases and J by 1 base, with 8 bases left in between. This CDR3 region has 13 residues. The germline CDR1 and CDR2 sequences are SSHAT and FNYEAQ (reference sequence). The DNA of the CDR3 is TGTGCCAGCAGCCTCGGCCCCCAAGAGACCCAGTACTTC. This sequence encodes CASSLGPQETQYF.

The CDR3 DNA is TGTGCCAGCAGGGGAGCGAACACTGAAGCTTTCTTT. Translating it yields CASRGANTEAFF. The V and J genes are TRBV27 and TRBJ1-1; no clear D gene. V was cut by 6 bases and J by 1 base, with 6 bases left in between. In germline, CDR1 is MNHEY, CDR2 SMNVEV (reference sequence). This CDR3 comprises 12 residues.

CDR3 nucleotides: TGTGCCAGCAGCCGAAACCCGCAAGAGACCCAGTACTTC. The encoded protein is CASSRNPQETQYF. The rearrangement uses TRBV5-4 and TRBJ2-5; no clear D gene. CDR3 size: 13 residues. Per the germline V gene, CDR1 is SGHNT and CDR2 is YYREEE (reference sequence). V gave up 4 bases and J gave up 2 bases, with 9 bases separating them.

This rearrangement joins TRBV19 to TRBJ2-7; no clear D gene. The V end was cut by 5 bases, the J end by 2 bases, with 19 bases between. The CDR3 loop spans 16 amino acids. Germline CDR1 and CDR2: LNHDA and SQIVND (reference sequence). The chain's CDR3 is CASSPIQASRPYEQYF. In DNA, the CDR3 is TGTGCCAGTAGTCCGATACAAGCGTCCCGTCCCTACGAGCAGTACTTC.

CDR3 residues: CASSLGGPGNTIYF. The CDR3 DNA reads TGTGCCAGCAGCTTGGGGGGCCCTGGAAACACCATATATTTT. The V gene is TRBV14, the J gene TRBJ1-3, with TRBD1 as a possible D gene (6 bases). Germline CDR1 is SGHDN and CDR2 is FVKESK. There are 14 residues in the CDR3. The V gene lost 5 bases and the J gene lost 2 bases, with 10 bases spanning the gap.

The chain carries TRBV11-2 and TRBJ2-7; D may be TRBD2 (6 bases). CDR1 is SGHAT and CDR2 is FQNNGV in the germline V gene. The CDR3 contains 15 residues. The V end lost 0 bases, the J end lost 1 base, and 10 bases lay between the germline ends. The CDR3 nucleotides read TGTGCCAGCAGCTTAGATTTGGGGGGATCCTACGAGCAGTACTTC. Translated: CASSLDLGGSYEQYF.

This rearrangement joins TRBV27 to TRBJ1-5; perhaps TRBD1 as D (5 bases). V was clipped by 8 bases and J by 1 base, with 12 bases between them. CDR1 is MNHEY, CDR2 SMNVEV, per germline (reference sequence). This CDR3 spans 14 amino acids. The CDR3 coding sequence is TGTGCCAGCGCCCCGGGGGGAAGCAATCAGCCCCAGCATTTT. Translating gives CASAPGGSNQPQHF.

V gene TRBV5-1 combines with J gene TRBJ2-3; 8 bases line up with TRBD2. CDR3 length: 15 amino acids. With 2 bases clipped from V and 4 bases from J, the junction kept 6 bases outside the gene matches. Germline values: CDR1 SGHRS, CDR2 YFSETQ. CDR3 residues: CASSFGLAGADTQYF. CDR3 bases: TGCGCCAGCAGCTTCGGACTAGCCGGGGCAGATACGCAGTATTTT.

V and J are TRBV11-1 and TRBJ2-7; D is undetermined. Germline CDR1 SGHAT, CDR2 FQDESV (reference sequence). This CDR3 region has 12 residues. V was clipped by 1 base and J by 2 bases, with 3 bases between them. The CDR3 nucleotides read TGTGCCAGCAGCTTAGATACCTACGAGCAGTACTTC. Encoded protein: CASSLDTYEQYF.

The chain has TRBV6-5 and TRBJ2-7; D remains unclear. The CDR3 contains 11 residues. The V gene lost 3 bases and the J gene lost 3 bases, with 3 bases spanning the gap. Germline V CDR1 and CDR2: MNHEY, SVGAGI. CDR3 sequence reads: CASSYNYEQYF. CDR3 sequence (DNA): TGTGCCAGCAGTTATAACTACGAGCAGTACTTC.

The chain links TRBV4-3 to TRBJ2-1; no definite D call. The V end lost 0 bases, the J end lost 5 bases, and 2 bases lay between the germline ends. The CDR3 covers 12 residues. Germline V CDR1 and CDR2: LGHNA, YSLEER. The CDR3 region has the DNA TGCGCCAGCAGCCAAGATGACAATGAGCAGTTCTTC. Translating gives CASSQDDNEQFF.

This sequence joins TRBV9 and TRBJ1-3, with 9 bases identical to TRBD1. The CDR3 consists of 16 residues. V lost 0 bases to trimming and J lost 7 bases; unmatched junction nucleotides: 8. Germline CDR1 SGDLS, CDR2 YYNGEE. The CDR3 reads CASSVDGQGRGNTIYF. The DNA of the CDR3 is TGTGCCAGCAGCGTAGACGGACAGGGGAGAGGGAACACCATATATTTT.

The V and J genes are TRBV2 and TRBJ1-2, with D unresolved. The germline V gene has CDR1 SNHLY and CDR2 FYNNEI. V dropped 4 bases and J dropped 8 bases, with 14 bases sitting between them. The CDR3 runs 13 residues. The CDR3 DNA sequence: TGTGCCAGCAGTGGGTCCGGGTTTCGAGGCTACACCTTC. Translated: CASSGSGFRGYTF.

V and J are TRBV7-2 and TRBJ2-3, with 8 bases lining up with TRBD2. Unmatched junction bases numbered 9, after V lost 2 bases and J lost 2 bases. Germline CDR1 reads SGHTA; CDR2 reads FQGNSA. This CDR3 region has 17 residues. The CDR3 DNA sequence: TGTGCCAGCAGCTTACCCTTAGCGGGGCGATTCACAGATACGCAGTATTTT. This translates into CASSLPLAGRFTDTQYF.

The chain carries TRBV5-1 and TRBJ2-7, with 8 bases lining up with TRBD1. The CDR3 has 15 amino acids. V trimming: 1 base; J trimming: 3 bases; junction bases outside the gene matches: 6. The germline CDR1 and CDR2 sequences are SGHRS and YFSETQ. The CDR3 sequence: CASSLTGGVSYEQYF. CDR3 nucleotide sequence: TGCGCCAGCAGCTTGACAGGGGGAGTCAGCTACGAGCAGTACTTC. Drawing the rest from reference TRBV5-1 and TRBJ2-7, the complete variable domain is KAGVTQTPRYLIKTRGQQVTLSCSPISGHRSVSWYQQTPGQGLQFLFEYFSETQRNKGNFPGRFSGRQFSNSRSEMNVSTLELGDSALYLCASSLTGGVSYEQYFGPGTRLTVT.

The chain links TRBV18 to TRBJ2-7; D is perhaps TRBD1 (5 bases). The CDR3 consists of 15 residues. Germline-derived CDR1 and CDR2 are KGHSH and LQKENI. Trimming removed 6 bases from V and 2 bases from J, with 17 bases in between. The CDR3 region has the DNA TGTGCCAGCTCGCCCGGACAAACACGGGCCTACGAGCAGTACTTC. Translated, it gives CASSPGQTRAYEQYF.

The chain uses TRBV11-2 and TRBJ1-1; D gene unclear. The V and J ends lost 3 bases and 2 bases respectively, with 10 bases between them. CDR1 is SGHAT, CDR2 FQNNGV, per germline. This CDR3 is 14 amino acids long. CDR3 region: CASSFGWGNTEAFF. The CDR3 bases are TGTGCCAGCAGCTTCGGCTGGGGAAACACTGAAGCTTTCTTT.

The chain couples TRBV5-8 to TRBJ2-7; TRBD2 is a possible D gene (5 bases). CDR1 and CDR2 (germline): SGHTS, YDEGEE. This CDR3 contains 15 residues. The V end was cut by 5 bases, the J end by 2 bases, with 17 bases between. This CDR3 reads CASRPVGRATYEQYF. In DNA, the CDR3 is TGTGCCAGCAGACCCGTTGGGCGGGCCACCTACGAGCAGTACTTC.

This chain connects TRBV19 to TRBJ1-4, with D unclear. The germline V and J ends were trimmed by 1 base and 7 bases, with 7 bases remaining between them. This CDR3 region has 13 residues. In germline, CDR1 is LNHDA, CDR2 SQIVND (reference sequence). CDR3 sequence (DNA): TGTGCCAGTAGTATAGGAGGCAGTGAAAAACTGTTTTTT. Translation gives CASSIGGSEKLFF.

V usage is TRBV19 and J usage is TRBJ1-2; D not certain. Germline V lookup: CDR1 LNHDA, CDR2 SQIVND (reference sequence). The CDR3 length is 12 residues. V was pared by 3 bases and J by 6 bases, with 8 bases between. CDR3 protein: CASSMGGDGYTF. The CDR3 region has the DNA TGTGCCAGTAGTATGGGCGGCGATGGCTACACCTTC.

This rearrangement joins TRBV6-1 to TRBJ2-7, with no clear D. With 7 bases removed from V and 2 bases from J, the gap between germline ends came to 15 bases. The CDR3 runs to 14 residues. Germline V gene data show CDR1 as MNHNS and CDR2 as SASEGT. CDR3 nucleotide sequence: TGTGCCAGCAACCCGGAGACATTACCCTACGAGCAGTACTTC. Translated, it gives CASNPETLPYEQYF.